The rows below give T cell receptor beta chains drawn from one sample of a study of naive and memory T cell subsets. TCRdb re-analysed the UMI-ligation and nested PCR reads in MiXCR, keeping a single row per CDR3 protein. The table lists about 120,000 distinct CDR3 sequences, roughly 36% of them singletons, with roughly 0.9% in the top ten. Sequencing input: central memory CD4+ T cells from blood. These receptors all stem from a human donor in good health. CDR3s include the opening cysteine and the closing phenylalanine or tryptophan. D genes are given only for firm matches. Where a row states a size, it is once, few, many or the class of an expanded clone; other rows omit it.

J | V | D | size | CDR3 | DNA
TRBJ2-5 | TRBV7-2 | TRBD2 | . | CASSSLAGGGETQYF | TGTGCCAGCAGCTCCCTAGCGGGAGGGGGGGAGACCCAGTACTTC
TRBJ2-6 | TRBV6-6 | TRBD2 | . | CASSWTSGRDAGANVLTF | TGTGCCAGCAGTTGGACTAGCGGGAGGGATGCTGGGGCCAACGTCCTGACTTTC
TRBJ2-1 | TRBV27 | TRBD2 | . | CASSLSRTSGRVHTLSSYNEQFF | TGTGCCAGCAGTTTATCGCGGACTAGCGGGAGGGTTCATACCCTAAGCTCCTACAATGAGCAGTTCTTC
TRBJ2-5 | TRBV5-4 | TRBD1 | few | CASGQGREETQYF | TGTGCCAGCGGACAGGGGCGGGAAGAGACCCAGTACTTC
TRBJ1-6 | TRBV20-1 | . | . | CSARDASAIYNSPLHF | TGCAGTGCTAGAGATGCGTCAGCAATCTATAATTCACCCCTCCACTTT
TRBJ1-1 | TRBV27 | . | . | CASSLSKGTEAFF | TGTGCCAGCAGTTTATCGAAGGGCACTGAAGCTTTCTTT
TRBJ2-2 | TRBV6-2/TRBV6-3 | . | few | CASSYSRGDPRRVGELFF | TGTGCCAGCAGTTACTCTCGTGGGGACCCTCGACGGGTCGGGGAGCTGTTTTTT
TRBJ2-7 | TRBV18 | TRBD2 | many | CASSPILAGAGNEQYF | TGTGCCAGCTCACCGATTCTAGCGGGAGCGGGAAACGAGCAGTACTTC
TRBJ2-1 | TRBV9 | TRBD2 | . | CASSVTSAPLEQFF | TGTGCCAGCAGCGTAACTAGCGCTCCCCTCGAGCAGTTCTTC
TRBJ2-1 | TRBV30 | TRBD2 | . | CAWIRRGLAGSYNEQFF | TGTGCCTGGATCCGGAGAGGACTAGCGGGGTCCTACAATGAGCAGTTCTTC
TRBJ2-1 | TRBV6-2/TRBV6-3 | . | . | CASSYSLRGSRNEQFF | TGTGCCAGCAGTTATTCCCTTCGCGGTAGTCGCAATGAGCAGTTCTTC
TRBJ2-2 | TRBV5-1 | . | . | CASSFSWGSTGELFF | TGCGCCAGCAGCTTTAGCTGGGGCAGCACCGGGGAGCTGTTTTTT
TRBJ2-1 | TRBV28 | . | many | CASSRWTIYNEQFF | TGTGCCAGCAGTAGGTGGACGATCTACAATGAGCAGTTCTTC
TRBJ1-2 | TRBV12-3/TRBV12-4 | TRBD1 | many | CASSPPDRGRGYTF | TGTGCCAGCAGTCCACCGGACAGGGGCCGTGGCTACACCTTC
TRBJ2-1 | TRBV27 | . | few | CASSLPDWGYNEQFF | TGTGCCAGCAGTCTACCCGACTGGGGTTACAATGAGCAGTTCTTC
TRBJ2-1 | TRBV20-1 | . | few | CSAQHFSSYNEQFF | TGCAGTGCCCAACACTTCAGCTCCTACAATGAGCAGTTCTTC
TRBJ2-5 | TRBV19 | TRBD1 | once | CASSIMWTGNQETQYF | TGTGCCAGTAGTATTATGTGGACAGGGAACCAAGAGACCCAGTACTTC
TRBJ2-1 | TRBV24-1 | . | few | CATRGPSSNEQFF | TGTGCCACCAGGGGACCGAGCTCCAATGAGCAGTTCTTC
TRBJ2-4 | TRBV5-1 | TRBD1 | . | CASSPGQAGSKNIQYF | TGCGCCAGCAGCCCCGGACAGGCTGGATCCAAAAACATTCAGTACTTC
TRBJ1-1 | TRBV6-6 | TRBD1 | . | CASSDRVNTEAFF | TGTGCCAGCAGTGACAGGGTGAACACTGAAGCTTTCTTT
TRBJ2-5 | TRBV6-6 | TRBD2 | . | CASSPRLAGVVMETQYF | TGTGCCAGCAGTCCCAGACTAGCGGGAGTAGTTATGGAGACCCAGTACTTC
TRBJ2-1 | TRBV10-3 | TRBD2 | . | CAIRAGGPNSYNEQFF | TGTGCCATCAGGGCGGGAGGGCCGAACTCCTACAATGAGCAGTTCTTC
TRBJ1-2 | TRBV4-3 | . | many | CASSQELLLRGYTF | TGCGCCAGCAGCCAAGAACTACTTCTACGTGGCTACACCTTC
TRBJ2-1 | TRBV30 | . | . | CAWTPSAHVGQFF | TGTGCCTGGACCCCCTCAGCCCACGTCGGGCAGTTCTTC
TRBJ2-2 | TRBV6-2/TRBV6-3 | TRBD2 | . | CASSGFSGSPTGELFF | TGTGCCAGCAGTGGATTTAGCGGGAGTCCGACCGGGGAGCTGTTTTTT
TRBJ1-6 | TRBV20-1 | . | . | CSAREQFNSPLHF | TGCAGTGCTAGAGAACAGTTTAATTCACCCCTCCACTTT
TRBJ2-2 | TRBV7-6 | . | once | CASSLASQGADGELFF | TGTGCCAGCAGCTTAGCGTCACAGGGTGCCGACGGGGAGCTGTTTTTT
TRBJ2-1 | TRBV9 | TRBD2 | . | CASSAGTSSYNEQFF | TGTGCCAGCAGCGCCGGGACTAGCTCTTACAATGAGCAGTTCTTC
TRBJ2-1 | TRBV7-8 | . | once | CASSLLSRHVNEQFF | TGTGCCAGCAGCTTATTATCTCGGCACGTCAATGAGCAGTTCTTC
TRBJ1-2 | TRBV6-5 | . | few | CASSYSGTGVEYGYTF | TGTGCCAGCAGTTATTCCGGGACGGGGGTTGAGTATGGCTACACCTTC
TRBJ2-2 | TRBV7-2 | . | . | CASSLRLGSGAAGELFF | TGTGCCAGCAGCTTAAGGCTAGGCTCGGGTGCAGCCGGGGAGCTGTTTTTT
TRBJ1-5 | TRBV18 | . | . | CASSPSGDQPQHF | TGTGCCAGCTCACCGAGTGGGGATCAGCCCCAGCATTTT
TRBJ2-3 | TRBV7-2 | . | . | CASSLSSRDTQYF | TGTGCCAGCAGCTTAAGTAGTCGGGATACGCAGTATTTT
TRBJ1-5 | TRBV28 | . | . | CASSFVTFRDARQPQHF | TGTGCCAGCAGTTTCGTAACCTTCCGGGACGCAAGGCAGCCCCAGCATTTT
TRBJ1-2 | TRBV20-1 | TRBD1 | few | CSARLQGAEGYTF | TGCAGTGCTAGATTACAGGGGGCGGAAGGCTACACCTTC
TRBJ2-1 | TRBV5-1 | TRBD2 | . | CASRTGLAGFYNEQFF | TGCGCCAGCAGAACTGGACTAGCGGGATTCTACAATGAGCAGTTCTTC
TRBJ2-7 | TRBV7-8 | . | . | CASSHSGHGDEQYF | TGTGCCAGCAGCCATTCAGGCCACGGAGACGAGCAGTACTTC
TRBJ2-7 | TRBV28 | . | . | CASRSIFWGVPYEQYF | TGTGCCAGCAGGTCCATTTTCTGGGGAGTTCCCTACGAGCAGTACTTC
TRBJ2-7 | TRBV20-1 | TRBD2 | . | CSASPRRGIYEQYF | TGCAGTGCTAGTCCTCGGCGGGGGATCTACGAGCAGTACTTC
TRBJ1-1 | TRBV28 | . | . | CASSANHDTEAFF | TGTGCCAGCAGTGCCAACCACGACACTGAAGCTTTCTTT
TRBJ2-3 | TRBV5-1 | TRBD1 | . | CASSPGQPITDTQYF | TGCGCCAGCAGCCCGGGACAGCCTATCACAGATACGCAGTATTTT
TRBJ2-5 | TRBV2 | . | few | CASSEGGMETQYF | TGTGCCAGCAGTGAGGGGGGAATGGAGACCCAGTACTTC
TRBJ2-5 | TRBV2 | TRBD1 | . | CASSLPGQGRQETQYF | TGTGCCAGCAGTTTACCAGGACAGGGGCGCCAAGAGACCCAGTACTTC
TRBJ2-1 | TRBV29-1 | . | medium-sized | CSVEDRGGEQFF | TGCAGCGTTGAAGACAGGGGGGGTGAGCAGTTCTTC